The 2 T cell receptor beta chains below come from one sample, sequenced in a study of cytomegalovirus exposure and HLA in healthy donors (dated by TCRdb to about 2017). The protocol used for the library was the immunoSEQ multiplex PCR assay. For the multiplex PCR, a mixture combining 60 forward primers for TCR Vbeta segments and 13 reverse primers for TCR Jbeta segments was used. What TCRdb holds here is the immuneACCESS table cut down to in-frame rearrangements. Part of the clones is not present; checked against another copy, under half of the missing clones reflect an unresolved V gene, and the others are unexplained. This sample has 100,000 to 150,000 clones in its table, and 80% of those were observed once. Of the sample, 8% to 9% falls within the top ten clones. Source material: PBMCs. These receptors all stem from a female donor in good health and CMV-seropositive.

This chain uses TRBV7-8 with TRBJ1-1, with 7 bases that match TRBD1. The ends lost 3 bases at V and 1 base at J; junction bases unmatched: 2. From germline, CDR1 is SGHVS and CDR2 FQNEAQ. The CDR3 has 14 residues. The CDR3 spells CASSLQGGNTEAFF. CDR3 DNA sequence: TGTGCCAGCAGCTTGCAGGGGGGGAACACTGAAGCTTTCTTT.

The chain couples TRBV2 to TRBJ2-1, with D possibly being TRBD2 (6 bases). The ends were cut back, 4 bases at V and 6 bases at J, with 16 bases in the middle. Germline CDR1 reads SNHLY; CDR2 reads FYNNEI. The CDR3 is made up of 15 amino acids. The CDR3: CASSVSSGRVNEQFF. For the CDR3, the DNA is TGTGCCAGCAGTGTATCAAGCGGGCGTGTCAATGAGCAGTTCTTC.